This TCR beta chain was obtained from a study of shared clonotypes between healthy human individuals. The CDR3 runs to 14 residues. V lost 4 bases to trimming and J lost 4 bases, with 12 bases between them. Germline values: CDR1 SGHTA, CDR2 FQGNSA. The table came from immunoSEQ multiplex PCR; TCRdb's copy has only in-frame clones and leaves some out. Of fewer than 1.6 million clones in the sample, 98% are singletons; the top ten hold over 0.3%. Caucasian adults residing in Nashville, Tennessee made up all the donors. The sequence was obtained from a man aged 25-45 years in good health. Specimen: naive CD4+ T cells sorted from blood. Noted subset: CD45RA+ positively selected. This chain uses TRBV7-2 with TRBJ2-3; D is possibly TRBD1 or TRBD2 (5 bases each). CDR3 sequence reads: CASSSPRGADTQYF. The CDR3 DNA reads TGTGCCAGCAGCTCCCCTCGAGGGGCAGATACGCAGTATTTT.